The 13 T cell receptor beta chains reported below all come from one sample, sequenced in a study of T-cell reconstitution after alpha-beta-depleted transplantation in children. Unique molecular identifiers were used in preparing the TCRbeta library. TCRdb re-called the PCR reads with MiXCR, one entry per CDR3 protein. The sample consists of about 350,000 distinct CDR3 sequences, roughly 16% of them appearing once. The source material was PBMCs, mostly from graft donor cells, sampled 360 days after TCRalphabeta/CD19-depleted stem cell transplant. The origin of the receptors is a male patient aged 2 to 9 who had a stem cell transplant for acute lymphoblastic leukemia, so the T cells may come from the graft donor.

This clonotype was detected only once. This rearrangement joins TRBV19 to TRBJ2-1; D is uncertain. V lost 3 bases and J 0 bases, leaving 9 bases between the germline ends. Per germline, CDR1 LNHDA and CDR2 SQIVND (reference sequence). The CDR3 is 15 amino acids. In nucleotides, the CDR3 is TGTGCCAGTAGTATTGACAAGAGCTCCTACAATGAGCAGTTCTTC. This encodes CASSIDKSSYNEQFF.

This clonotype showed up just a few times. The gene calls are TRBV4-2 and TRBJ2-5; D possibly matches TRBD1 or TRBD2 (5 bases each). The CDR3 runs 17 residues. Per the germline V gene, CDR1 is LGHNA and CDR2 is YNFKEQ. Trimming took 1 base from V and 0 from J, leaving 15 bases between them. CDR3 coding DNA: TGTGCCAGCAGCCAAGTGGGGACCGATCCCCACCAAGAGACCCAGTACTTC. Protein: CASSQVGTDPHQETQYF.

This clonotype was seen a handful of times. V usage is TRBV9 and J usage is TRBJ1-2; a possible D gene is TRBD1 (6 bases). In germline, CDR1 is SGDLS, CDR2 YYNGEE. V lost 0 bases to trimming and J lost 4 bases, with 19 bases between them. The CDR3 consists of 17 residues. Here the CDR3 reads CASSVAYAGENGYGYTF. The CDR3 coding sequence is TGTGCCAGCAGCGTAGCGTACGCAGGGGAGAATGGCTATGGCTACACCTTC.

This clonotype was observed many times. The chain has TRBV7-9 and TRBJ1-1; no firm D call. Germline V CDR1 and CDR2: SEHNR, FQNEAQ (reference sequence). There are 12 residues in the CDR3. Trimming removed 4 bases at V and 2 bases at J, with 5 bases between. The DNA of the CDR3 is TGTGCCAGCAGCTACCGTAACACTGAAGCTTTCTTT. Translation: CASSYRNTEAFF.

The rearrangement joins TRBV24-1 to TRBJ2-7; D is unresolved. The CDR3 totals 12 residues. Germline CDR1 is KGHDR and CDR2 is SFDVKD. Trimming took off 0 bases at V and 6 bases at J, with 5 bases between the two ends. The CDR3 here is CATSDLYGEQYF. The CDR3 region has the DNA TGTGCCACCAGTGATTTGTATGGCGAGCAGTACTTC.

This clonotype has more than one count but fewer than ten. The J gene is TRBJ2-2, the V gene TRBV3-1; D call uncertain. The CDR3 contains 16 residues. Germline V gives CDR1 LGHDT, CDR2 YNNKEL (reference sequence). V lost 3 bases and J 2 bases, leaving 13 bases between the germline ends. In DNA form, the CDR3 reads TGTGCCAGCAGCCACAATAGACTCTCCAACACCGGGGAGCTGTTTTTT. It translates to CASSHNRLSNTGELFF. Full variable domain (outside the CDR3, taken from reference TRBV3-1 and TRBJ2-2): DTAVSQTPKYLVTQMGNDKSIKCEQNLGHDTMYWYKQDSKKFLKIMFSYNNKELIINETVPNRFSPKSPDKAHLNLHINSLELGDSAVYFCASSHNRLSNTGELFFGEGSRLTVL.

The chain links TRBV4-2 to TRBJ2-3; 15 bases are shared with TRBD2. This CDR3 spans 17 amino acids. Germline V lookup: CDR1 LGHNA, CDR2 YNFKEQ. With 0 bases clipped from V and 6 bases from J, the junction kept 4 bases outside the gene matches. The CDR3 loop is CASSQDWTSGRVDTQYF. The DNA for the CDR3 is TGTGCCAGCAGCCAAGATTGGACTAGCGGGAGGGTGGATACGCAGTATTTT.

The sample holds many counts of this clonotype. The CDR3 reads CATSDSGWRGGIHTQYF. The CDR3 DNA reads TGTGCCACCAGTGATTCTGGTTGGCGGGGAGGGATACATACGCAGTATTTT. J is TRBJ2-3 and V is TRBV24-1; 7 bases fit TRBD2. V was clipped by 2 bases and J by 7 bases; unmatched bases: 14. This CDR3 has 17 residues. CDR1 is KGHDR and CDR2 is SFDVKD in the germline V gene.

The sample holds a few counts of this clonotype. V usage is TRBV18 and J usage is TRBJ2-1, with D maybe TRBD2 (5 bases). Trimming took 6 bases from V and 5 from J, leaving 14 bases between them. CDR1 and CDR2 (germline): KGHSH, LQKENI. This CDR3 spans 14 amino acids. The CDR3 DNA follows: TGTGCCAGCTCCCTCGGACCGAGGGACAATGAGCAGTTCTTC. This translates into CASSLGPRDNEQFF.

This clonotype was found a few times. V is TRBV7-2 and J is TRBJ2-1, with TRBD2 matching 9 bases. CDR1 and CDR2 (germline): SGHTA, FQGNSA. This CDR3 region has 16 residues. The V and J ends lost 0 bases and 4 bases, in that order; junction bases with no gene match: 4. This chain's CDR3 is CASSLASGRGYNEQFF. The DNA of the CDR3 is TGTGCCAGCAGCTTAGCTAGCGGGAGAGGGTACAATGAGCAGTTCTTC.

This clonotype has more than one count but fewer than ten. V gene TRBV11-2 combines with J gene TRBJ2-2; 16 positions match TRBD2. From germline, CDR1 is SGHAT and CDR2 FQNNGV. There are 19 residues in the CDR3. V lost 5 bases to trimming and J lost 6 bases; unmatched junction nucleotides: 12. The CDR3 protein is CASSQAGTSGRARPGELFF. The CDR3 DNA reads TGTGCCAGCAGCCAAGCCGGGACTAGCGGGAGGGCCCGACCCGGGGAGCTGTTTTTT.

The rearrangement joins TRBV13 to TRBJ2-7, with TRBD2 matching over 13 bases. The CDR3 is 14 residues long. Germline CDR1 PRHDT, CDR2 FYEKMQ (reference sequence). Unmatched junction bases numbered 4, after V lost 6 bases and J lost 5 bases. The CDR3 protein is CASRWGLAGNEQYF. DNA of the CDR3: TGTGCCAGCAGGTGGGGACTAGCGGGGAACGAGCAGTACTTC.

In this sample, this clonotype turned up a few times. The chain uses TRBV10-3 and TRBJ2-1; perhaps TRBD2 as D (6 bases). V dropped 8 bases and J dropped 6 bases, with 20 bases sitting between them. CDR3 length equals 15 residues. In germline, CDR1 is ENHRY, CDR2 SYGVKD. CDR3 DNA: TGTGCCATCTCGGTGGACTATTTGCGGTCCAATGAGCAGTTCTTC. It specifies CAISVDYLRSNEQFF.